The 27 T cell receptor beta chains reported below all come from one sample, sequenced in a study of T cell changes during pregnancy in multiple sclerosis. Libraries were prepared by immunoSEQ multiplex PCR; TCRdb keeps only in-frame clonotypes and omits some of them. The sample lists some 60,000 clones; approximately 91% were seen once. The input for sequencing was peripheral blood, taken after pregnancy. All receptors derive from a female donor with multiple sclerosis, enrolled in a pregnancy study.

The chain links TRBV30 to TRBJ1-1; the match to TRBD1 covers 7 bases. V lost 2 bases and J lost 7; bases outside the gene matches: 7. Per germline, CDR1 GTSNPN and CDR2 SVGIG (reference sequence). The CDR3 consists of 13 residues. CDR3 amino acids: CAWSIQGMGEAFF. The CDR3 DNA reads TGTGCCTGGAGTATACAGGGGATGGGTGAAGCTTTCTTT.

The rearrangement uses TRBV19 and TRBJ2-5; 8 nucleotides match TRBD2. The V gene end was trimmed by 7 bases and the J gene end by 2 bases; junction bases not matched to a gene: 6. Germline loops: CDR1 LNHDA, CDR2 SQIVND (reference sequence). The CDR3 covers 14 residues. CDR3 nucleotides: TGTGCCAGTACCCGGGGGGGGCTTCAAGAGACCCAGTACTTC. Encoded protein: CASTRGGLQETQYF. Full variable domain (rest looked up from reference TRBV19 and TRBJ2-5): DGGITQSPKYLFRKEGQNVTLSCEQNLNHDAMYWYRQDPGQGLRLIYYSQIVNDFQKGDIAEGYSVSREKKESFPLTVTSAQKNPTAFYLCASTRGGLQETQYFGPGTRLLVL.

A single count supports this clone. This rearrangement joins TRBV7-2 to TRBJ2-6; D not resolved. CDR1 and CDR2 (germline): SGHTA, FQGNSA. The CDR3 sequence is 15 residues long. Between the trimmed V and J ends, which lost 0 bases and 1 base, there was a span of 4 bases. CDR3 coding DNA: TGTGCCAGCAGCTTAGCTGTATCTGGGGCCAACGTCCTGACTTTC. As protein: CASSLAVSGANVLTF. The whole variable domain, filled in from reference TRBV7-2 and TRBJ2-6, reads GAGVSQSPSNKVTEKGKDVELRCDPISGHTALYWYRQSLGQGLEFLIYFQGNSAPDKSGLPSDRFSAERTGGSVSTLTIQRTQQEDSAVYLCASSLAVSGANVLTFGAGSRLTVL.

The chain links TRBV5-1 to TRBJ2-1; TRBD1 agrees at 12 bases. V lost 4 bases to trimming and J lost 4 bases; unmatched junction nucleotides: 9. This CDR3 is 17 amino acids long. Germline V gene data show CDR1 as SGHRS and CDR2 as YFSETQ. The DNA for the CDR3 is TGCGCCAGCAGCGGGACAGGGGGCGCCGGGGGATACAATGAGCAGTTCTTC. Protein sequence: CASSGTGGAGGYNEQFF.

The chain has TRBV4-3 and TRBJ1-3; TRBD1 agrees at 7 bases. The V and J ends lost 0 bases and 4 bases, in that order; junction bases with no gene match: 6. CDR3 length: 16 residues. From germline, CDR1 is LGHNA and CDR2 YSLEER. The CDR3 bases are TGCGCCAGCAGCCAAGACGGGACAGCAACGGGAAACACCATATATTTT. The encoded protein is CASSQDGTATGNTIYF.

This sequence joins TRBV11-2 and TRBJ2-3, with D uncertain. CDR1 and CDR2 (germline): SGHAT, FQNNGV. The ends were cut back, 3 bases at V and 7 bases at J, with 11 bases in the middle. This CDR3 has 13 amino acids. The CDR3 DNA reads as TGTGCCAGCAGCTTCTCTGACTGGAATACGCAGTATTTT. Translating gives CASSFSDWNTQYF. The full variable domain, completed using reference TRBV11-2 and TRBJ2-3, is EAGVAQSPRYKIIEKRQSVAFWCNPISGHATLYWYQQILGQGPKLLIQFQNNGVVDDSQLPKDRFSAERLKGVDSTLKIQPAKLEDSAVYLCASSFSDWNTQYFGPGTRLTVL.

V usage is TRBV18 and J usage is TRBJ1-1, with 10 bases lining up with TRBD1. The CDR3 is 19 residues long. The germline CDR1 and CDR2 sequences are KGHSH and LQKENI. J gave up 1 base and V 2 bases, and 13 bases lay outside the gene matches. The CDR3 DNA is TGTGCCAGCTCACCATCTATGCAGGGACAGGGGAACAAGAACACTGAAGCTTTCTTT. It translates to CASSPSMQGQGNKNTEAFF.

This chain uses TRBV7-9 with TRBJ1-4; a weak D match, TRBD1 (6 bases). The germline gives CDR1 SEHNR, CDR2 FQNEAQ (reference sequence). V gave up 5 bases and J gave up 8 bases, with 18 bases separating them. The CDR3 is 15 residues long. Here the CDR3 DNA reads TGTGCCAGCAGCCCTCGGATGGGGGCCAGAGAAAAACTGTTTTTT. Translating it yields CASSPRMGAREKLFF.

The gene calls are TRBV30 and TRBJ1-3, with D unclear. Germline V gene data show CDR1 as GTSNPN and CDR2 as SVGIG (reference sequence). The ends were cut back, 2 bases at V and 2 bases at J, with 4 bases in the middle. The CDR3 contains 12 residues. The CDR3 DNA is TGTGCCTGGAGTACGGCTGGAAACACCATATATTTT. As protein: CAWSTAGNTIYF.

The chain carries TRBV7-6 and TRBJ1-2; 8 bases are a match to TRBD1. Trimming took 5 bases from V and 5 from J; bases not matched to a gene: 10. The CDR3 loop spans 15 amino acids. The germline V gene encodes CDR1 SGHVS and CDR2 FNYEAQ. Here the CDR3 reads CASSLTTQGVYGYTF. In DNA, the CDR3 is TGTGCCAGCAGCCTAACCACACAGGGGGTTTATGGCTACACCTTC.

This chain links TRBV14 with TRBJ2-3, with 7 bases aligning to TRBD1. V gave up 4 bases and J gave up 4 bases; unmatched junction bases: 14. Looked up from germline, CDR1 is SGHDN and CDR2 is FVKESK. The CDR3 runs 17 residues. CDR3 bases: TGTGCCAGCAGCCTTCGTGAAGGGGGCTTAAGGTCAGATACGCAGTATTTT. It translates to CASSLREGGLRSDTQYF. The complete variable domain, with remaining parts taken from reference TRBV14 and TRBJ2-3, reads EAGVTQFPSHSVIEKGQTVTLRCDPISGHDNLYWYRRVMGKEIKFLLHFVKESKQDESGMPNNRFLAERTGGTYSTLKVQPAELEDSGVYFCASSLREGGLRSDTQYFGPGTRLTVL.

The chain carries TRBV27 and TRBJ1-1; D is ambiguous. V lost 8 bases to trimming and J lost 4 bases, with 11 bases between them. The V gene's germline CDR1 is MNHEY and CDR2 SMNVEV (reference sequence). This CDR3 region has 12 residues. This CDR3 is CASGRAGTEAFF. The CDR3 DNA reads TGTGCCAGCGGGAGGGCGGGCACTGAAGCTTTCTTT.

The CDR3 region has the DNA TGTGCCAGCAGTGTCATACAAGATCAGCCCCAGCATTTT. Protein sequence: CASSVIQDQPQHF. The chain joins TRBV6-6 to TRBJ1-5; D unclear. V shed 5 bases and J shed 5 bases, with 10 bases lying between them. The germline V gene encodes CDR1 MNHNY and CDR2 SVGAGI (reference sequence). The CDR3 sequence is 13 residues long.

J is TRBJ2-5 and V is TRBV5-1, with a possible D match to TRBD1 (6 bases). The CDR3 consists of 14 residues. Trimming took 0 bases from V and 5 from J, leaving 11 bases between them. CDR1 and CDR2 (germline): SGHRS, YFSETQ. The CDR3 loop reads CASSLGGQKETQYF. In DNA, the CDR3 is TGCGCCAGCAGCTTGGGGGGGCAGAAGGAGACCCAGTACTTC.

CDR3 amino acids: CAWGRGGAGANVLTF. Here the CDR3 DNA reads TGTGCCTGGGGCAGAGGCGGAGCTGGGGCCAACGTCCTGACTTTC. The gene calls are TRBV30 and TRBJ2-6, with unresolved D. Per the germline V gene, CDR1 is GTSNPN and CDR2 is SVGIG (reference sequence). CDR3 length: 15 residues. V lost 5 bases and J lost 2, with 13 bases in between.

The chain employs TRBV27 and TRBJ2-7; TRBD1 matches 10 bases. The germline V gene encodes CDR1 MNHEY and CDR2 SMNVEV (reference sequence). Germline trimming cut 4 bases from V and 2 bases from J; bases unmatched to any gene: 2. This CDR3 region has 14 residues. Written as DNA, the CDR3 is TGTGCCAGCAGTTATGGGACAGGGGCCTACGAGCAGTACTTC. Translated: CASSYGTGAYEQYF.

This chain's CDR3 is CASSPGQGNSGNTIYF. CDR3 DNA sequence: TGCGCCAGCAGCCCGGGACAGGGGAACTCTGGAAACACCATATATTTT. The rearrangement uses TRBV5-1 and TRBJ1-3, with TRBD1 matching over 10 bases. The V gene end was trimmed by 4 bases and the J gene end by 0 bases; junction bases not matched to a gene: 4. The V gene's germline CDR1 is SGHRS and CDR2 YFSETQ. The CDR3 has 16 residues. Together with reference TRBV5-1 and TRBJ1-3, the CDR3 gives the full variable domain: KAGVTQTPRYLIKTRGQQVTLSCSPISGHRSVSWYQQTPGQGLQFLFEYFSETQRNKGNFPGRFSGRQFSNSRSEMNVSTLELGDSALYLCASSPGQGNSGNTIYFGEGSWLTVV.

J is TRBJ2-7 and V is TRBV10-1; the match to TRBD1 covers 11 bases. The CDR3 sequence is 14 residues long. V shed 4 bases, J shed 6 bases, and the junction held 5 bases outside the gene matches. The germline V gene encodes CDR1 WNHNN and CDR2 SYGVQD (reference sequence). The CDR3 DNA is TGCGCCAGCAGTGGGGACAGGGGGAACGGCGAGCAGTACTTC. Amino acid sequence: CASSGDRGNGEQYF.

This sequence joins TRBV5-1 and TRBJ2-1, with 10 bases aligning to TRBD1. V was pared by 4 bases and J by 6 bases, with 10 bases of the junction left unmatched. Germline V gene lookup returns CDR1 SGHRS and CDR2 YFSETQ. This CDR3 contains 16 residues. The CDR3 loop reads CASSRAGTGDINEQFF. CDR3 DNA: TGCGCCAGCAGCAGAGCCGGGACAGGGGACATCAATGAGCAGTTCTTC. Based on the CDR3 plus reference TRBV5-1 and TRBJ2-1, the full variable domain is KAGVTQTPRYLIKTRGQQVTLSCSPISGHRSVSWYQQTPGQGLQFLFEYFSETQRNKGNFPGRFSGRQFSNSRSEMNVSTLELGDSALYLCASSRAGTGDINEQFFGPGTRLTVL.

The chain couples TRBV29-1 to TRBJ2-3, with 8 bases that match TRBD2. Germline V gene lookup returns CDR1 SQVTM and CDR2 ANQGSEA. The CDR3 has 14 residues. J gave up 2 bases and V 3 bases, and 4 bases lay outside the gene matches. The CDR3 bases are TGCAGCGTTGACGGGGGGGCCAACACAGATACGCAGTATTTT. The encoded protein is CSVDGGANTDTQYF.

The chain joins TRBV27 to TRBJ1-1, with TRBD1 matching over 8 bases. The CDR3 extends over 16 amino acids. CDR1 is MNHEY and CDR2 is SMNVEV in the germline V gene (reference sequence). The ends lost 3 bases at V and 3 bases at J; junction bases unmatched: 9. The chain's CDR3 is CASSLSPGTGDTEAFF. CDR3 coding DNA: TGTGCCAGCAGTTTGAGCCCCGGGACAGGCGACACTGAAGCTTTCTTT.

This sequence joins TRBV7-2 and TRBJ2-1; a weak D match, TRBD2 (6 bases). V was shortened by 5 bases and J by 9 bases, with 20 bases between the two germline ends. Germline CDR1 and CDR2: SGHTA and FQGNSA. The CDR3 covers 15 residues. CDR3 bases: TGTGCCAGCAGCCGGTCGGCGGGGAGGTTCGGTGAGCAGTTCTTC. This translates into CASSRSAGRFGEQFF.

The rearrangement uses TRBV5-1 and TRBJ1-1; 8 bases are a match to TRBD1. Germline-derived CDR1 and CDR2 are SGHRS and YFSETQ. This CDR3 comprises 15 residues. V shed 0 bases and J 4 bases; nucleotides not matched to a gene: 5. The CDR3 DNA follows: TGCGCCAGCAGCTTGGAGGGTACAGGGGGCACTGAAGCTTTCTTT. Its protein product is CASSLEGTGGTEAFF.

This rearrangement joins TRBV27 to TRBJ1-3; tentative D call: TRBD1 (5 bases). Germline CDR1 reads MNHEY; CDR2 reads SMNVEV (reference sequence). This CDR3 comprises 13 residues. The ends were cut back, 6 bases at V and 4 bases at J, with 10 bases in the middle. The CDR3 nucleotides are TGTGCCAGCAGCGGGGGTGCAGGAAACACCATATATTTT. This gives the protein CASSGGAGNTIYF.

The gene calls are TRBV9 and TRBJ2-1, with a possible D match to TRBD1 (6 bases). CDR1 and CDR2 from the germline V gene are SGDLS and YYNGEE. The CDR3 covers 12 residues. Trimming shortened V by 6 bases and J by 10 bases, and 14 bases separated the two germline ends. Here the CDR3 reads CASNNGGGEQFF. In nucleotides, the CDR3 is TGTGCCAGCAACAATGGGGGCGGCGAGCAGTTCTTC.

This sequence joins TRBV6-4 and TRBJ1-6, with 9 bases lining up with TRBD1. The V gene end was trimmed by 6 bases and the J gene end by 7 bases; junction bases not matched to a gene: 4. Germline V gene sequence: CDR1 MRHNA, CDR2 SNTAGT. The CDR3 extends over 14 amino acids. The CDR3: CASSLQGANSPLHF. In nucleotides, the CDR3 is TGTGCCAGCAGCCTACAGGGGGCAAATTCACCCCTCCACTTT.

The gene calls are TRBV4-3 and TRBJ2-7, with 8 bases lining up with TRBD2. Germline-derived CDR1 and CDR2 are LGHNA and YSLEER. V lost 0 bases and J lost 7; bases outside the gene matches: 8. CDR3 length equals 15 residues. CDR3 sequence reads: CASSQDFSGGGEQYF. As DNA, the CDR3 is TGCGCCAGCAGCCAAGATTTCAGCGGGGGTGGAGAGCAGTACTTC.